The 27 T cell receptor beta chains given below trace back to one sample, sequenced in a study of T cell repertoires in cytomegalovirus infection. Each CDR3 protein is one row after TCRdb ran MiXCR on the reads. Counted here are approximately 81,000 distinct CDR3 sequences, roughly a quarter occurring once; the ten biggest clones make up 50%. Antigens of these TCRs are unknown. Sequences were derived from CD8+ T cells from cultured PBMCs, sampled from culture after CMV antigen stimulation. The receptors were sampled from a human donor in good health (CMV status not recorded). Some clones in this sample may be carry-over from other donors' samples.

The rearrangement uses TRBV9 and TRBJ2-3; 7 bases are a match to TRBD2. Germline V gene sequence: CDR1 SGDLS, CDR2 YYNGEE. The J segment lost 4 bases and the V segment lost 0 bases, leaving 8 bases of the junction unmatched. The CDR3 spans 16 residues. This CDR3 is CASSVETSVLADTQYF. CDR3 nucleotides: TGTGCCAGCAGCGTAGAAACTAGCGTCTTGGCAGATACGCAGTATTTT. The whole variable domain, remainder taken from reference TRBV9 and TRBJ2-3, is DSGVTQTPKHLITATGQRVTLRCSPRSGDLSVYWYQQSLDQGLQFLIQYYNGEERAKGNILERFSAQQFPDLHSELNLSSLELGDSALYFCASSVETSVLADTQYFGPGTRLTVL.

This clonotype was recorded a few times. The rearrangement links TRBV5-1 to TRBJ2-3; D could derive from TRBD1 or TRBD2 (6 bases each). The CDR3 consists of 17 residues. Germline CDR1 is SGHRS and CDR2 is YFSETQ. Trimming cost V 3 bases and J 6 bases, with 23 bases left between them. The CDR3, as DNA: TGCGCCAGCAGCTCCCCCGGAGGGGGACCCGGCAGGGATACGCAGTATTTT. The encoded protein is CASSSPGGGPGRDTQYF.

CDR3 loop: CASSLRTGGEDEQYF. CDR3 sequence (DNA): TGCGCCAGCAGCCTTAGGACAGGGGGCGAGGACGAGCAGTACTTC. The rearrangement links TRBV4-3 to TRBJ2-7, with 11 nucleotides matching TRBD1. V trimming: 4 bases; J trimming: 5 bases; junction bases outside the gene matches: 7. Germline V gene lookup returns CDR1 LGHNA and CDR2 YSLEER. The CDR3 totals 15 residues.

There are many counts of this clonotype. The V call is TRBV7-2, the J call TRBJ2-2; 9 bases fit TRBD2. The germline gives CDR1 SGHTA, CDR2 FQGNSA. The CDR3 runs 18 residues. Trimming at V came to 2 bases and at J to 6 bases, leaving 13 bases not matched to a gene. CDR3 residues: CASSLFAGGVPAAGELFF. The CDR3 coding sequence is TGTGCCAGCAGCTTATTTGCGGGGGGGGTCCCAGCGGCCGGGGAGCTGTTTTTT.

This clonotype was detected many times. As DNA, the CDR3 is TGTGCCAGCCCCGGGACTAGCGGGGGTCAAGCCTACAATGAGCAGTTCTTC. Translated: CASPGTSGGQAYNEQFF. The chain has TRBV2 and TRBJ2-1; the match to TRBD2 covers 14 bases. The V and J ends lost 8 bases and 2 bases, in that order; junction bases with no gene match: 8. The CDR3 is made up of 17 amino acids. CDR1 is SNHLY and CDR2 is FYNNEI in the germline V gene.

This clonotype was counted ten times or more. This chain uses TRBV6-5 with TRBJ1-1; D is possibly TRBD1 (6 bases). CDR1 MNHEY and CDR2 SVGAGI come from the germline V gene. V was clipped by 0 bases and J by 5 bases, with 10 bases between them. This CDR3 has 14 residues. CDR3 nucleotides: TGTGCCAGCAGTTACTCGGGGGCGCGGACTGAAGCTTTCTTT. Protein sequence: CASSYSGARTEAFF.

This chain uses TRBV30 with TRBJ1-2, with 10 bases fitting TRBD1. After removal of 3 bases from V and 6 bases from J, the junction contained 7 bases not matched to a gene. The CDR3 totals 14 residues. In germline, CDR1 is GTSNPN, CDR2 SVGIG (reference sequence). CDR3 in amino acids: CAWREDRGLDGYTF. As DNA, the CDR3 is TGTGCCTGGAGGGAGGACAGGGGGTTAGATGGCTACACCTTC.

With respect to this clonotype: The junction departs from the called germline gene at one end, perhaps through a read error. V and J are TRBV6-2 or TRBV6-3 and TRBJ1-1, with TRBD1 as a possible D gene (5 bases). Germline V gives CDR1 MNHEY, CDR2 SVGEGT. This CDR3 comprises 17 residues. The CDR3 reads CTSSYPIPQVMNTEAFF. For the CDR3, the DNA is TGTACCAGCAGTTACCCAATCCCACAGGTTATGAACACTGAAGCTTTCTTT.

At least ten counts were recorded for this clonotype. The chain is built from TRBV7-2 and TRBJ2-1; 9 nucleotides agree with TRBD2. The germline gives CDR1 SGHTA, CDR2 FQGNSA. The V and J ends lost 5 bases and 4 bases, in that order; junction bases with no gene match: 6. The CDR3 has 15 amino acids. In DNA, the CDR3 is TGTGCCAGCAGCATGGACCTAGCGGGATACAATGAGCAGTTCTTC. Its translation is CASSMDLAGYNEQFF.

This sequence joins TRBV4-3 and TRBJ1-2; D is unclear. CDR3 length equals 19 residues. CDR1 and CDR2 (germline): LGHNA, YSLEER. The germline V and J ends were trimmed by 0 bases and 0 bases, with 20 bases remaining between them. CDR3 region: CASSQDPPAWYPPNYGYTF. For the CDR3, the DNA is TGCGCCAGCAGCCAAGACCCACCAGCTTGGTACCCTCCTAACTATGGCTACACCTTC.

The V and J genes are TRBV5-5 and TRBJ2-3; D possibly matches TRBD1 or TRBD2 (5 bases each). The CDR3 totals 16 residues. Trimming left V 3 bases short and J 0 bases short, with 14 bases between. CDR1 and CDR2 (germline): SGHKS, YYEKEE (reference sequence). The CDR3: CASSWGTLPSTDTQYF. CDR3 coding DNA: TGTGCCAGCAGCTGGGGGACGCTTCCTAGCACAGATACGCAGTATTTT.

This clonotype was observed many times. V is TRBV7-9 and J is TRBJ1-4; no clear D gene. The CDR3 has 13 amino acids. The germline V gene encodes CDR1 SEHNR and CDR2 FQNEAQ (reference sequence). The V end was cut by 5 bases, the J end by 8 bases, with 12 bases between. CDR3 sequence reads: CASSPKAEEKLFF. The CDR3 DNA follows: TGTGCCAGCAGCCCTAAAGCGGAAGAAAAACTGTTTTTT.

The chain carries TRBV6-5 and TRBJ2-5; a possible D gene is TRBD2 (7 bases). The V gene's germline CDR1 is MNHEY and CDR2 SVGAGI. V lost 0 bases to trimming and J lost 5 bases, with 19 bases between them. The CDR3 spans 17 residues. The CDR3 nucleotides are TGTGCCAGCAGTTACTCGATGTGGGGGGGGCCGCGGGAGACCCAGTACTTC. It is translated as CASSYSMWGGPRETQYF.

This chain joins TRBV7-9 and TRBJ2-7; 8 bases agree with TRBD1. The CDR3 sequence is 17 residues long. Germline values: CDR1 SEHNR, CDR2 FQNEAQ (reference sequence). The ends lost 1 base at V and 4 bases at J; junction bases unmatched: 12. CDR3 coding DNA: TGTGCCAGCAGCTTAGGTGTGTTGGAGACAGGGGATTACGAGCAGTACTTC. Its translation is CASSLGVLETGDYEQYF.

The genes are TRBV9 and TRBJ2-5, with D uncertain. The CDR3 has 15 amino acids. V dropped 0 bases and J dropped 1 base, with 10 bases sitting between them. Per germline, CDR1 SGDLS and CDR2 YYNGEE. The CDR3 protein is CASSVAQDVQETQYF. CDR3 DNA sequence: TGTGCCAGCAGCGTAGCTCAGGACGTCCAAGAGACCCAGTACTTC.

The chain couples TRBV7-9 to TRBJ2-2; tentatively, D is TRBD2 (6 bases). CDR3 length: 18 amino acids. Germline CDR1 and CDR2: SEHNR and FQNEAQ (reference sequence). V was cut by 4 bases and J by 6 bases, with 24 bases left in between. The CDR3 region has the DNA TGTGCCAGCAGCTCCCGCGTTGGGGCTAGCGTCCCGGCCGGGGAGCTGTTTTTT. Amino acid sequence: CASSSRVGASVPAGELFF. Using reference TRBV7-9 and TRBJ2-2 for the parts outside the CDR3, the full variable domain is DTGVSQNPRHKITKRGQNVTFRCDPISEHNRLYWYRQTLGQGPEFLTYFQNEAQLEKSRLLSDRFSAERPKGSFSTLEIQRTEQGDSAMYLCASSSRVGASVPAGELFFGEGSRLTVL.

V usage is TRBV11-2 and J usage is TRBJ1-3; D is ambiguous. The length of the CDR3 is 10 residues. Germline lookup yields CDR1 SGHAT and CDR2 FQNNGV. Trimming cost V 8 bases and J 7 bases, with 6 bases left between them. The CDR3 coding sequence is TGTGCCAGCGGGGAGAACACCATATATTTT. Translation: CASGENTIYF.

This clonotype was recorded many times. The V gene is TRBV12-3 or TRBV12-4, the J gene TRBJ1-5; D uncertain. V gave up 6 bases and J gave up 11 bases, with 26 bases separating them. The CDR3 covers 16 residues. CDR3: CASSFSLVQDRASQHF. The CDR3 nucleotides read TGTGCCAGCAGCTTTTCCCTGGTTCAGGACCGCGCGTCCCAGCATTTT.

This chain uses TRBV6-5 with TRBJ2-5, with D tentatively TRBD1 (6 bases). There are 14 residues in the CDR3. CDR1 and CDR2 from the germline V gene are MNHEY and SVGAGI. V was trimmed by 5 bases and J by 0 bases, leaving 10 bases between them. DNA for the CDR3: TGTGCCAGCAGTGGGACAATGGACCAAGAGACCCAGTACTTC. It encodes CASSGTMDQETQYF.

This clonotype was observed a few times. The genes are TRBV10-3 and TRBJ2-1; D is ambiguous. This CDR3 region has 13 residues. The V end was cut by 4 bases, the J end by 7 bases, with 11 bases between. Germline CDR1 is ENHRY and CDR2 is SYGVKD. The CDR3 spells CAISASKKNEQFF. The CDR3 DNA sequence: TGTGCCATCAGTGCATCAAAGAAGAATGAGCAGTTCTTC.

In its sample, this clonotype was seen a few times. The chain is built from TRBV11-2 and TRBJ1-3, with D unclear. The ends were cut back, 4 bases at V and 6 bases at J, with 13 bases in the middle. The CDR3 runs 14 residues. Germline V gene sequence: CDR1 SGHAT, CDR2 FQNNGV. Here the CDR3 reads CASSSGVTQNTIYF. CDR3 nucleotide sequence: TGTGCCAGCAGCTCTGGGGTTACACAAAACACCATATATTTT.

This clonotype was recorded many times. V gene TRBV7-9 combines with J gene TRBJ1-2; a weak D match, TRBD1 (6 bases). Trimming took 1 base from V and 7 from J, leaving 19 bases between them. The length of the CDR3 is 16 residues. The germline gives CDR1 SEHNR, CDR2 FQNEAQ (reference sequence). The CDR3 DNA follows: TGTGCCAGCAGCTTAGGTAGTAGCACAGGGTTGACTGGCTACACCTTC. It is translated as CASSLGSSTGLTGYTF.

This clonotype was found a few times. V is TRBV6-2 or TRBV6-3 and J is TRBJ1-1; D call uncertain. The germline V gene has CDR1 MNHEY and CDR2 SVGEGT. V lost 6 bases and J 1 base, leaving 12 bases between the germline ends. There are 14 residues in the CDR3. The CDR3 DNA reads TGTGCCAGCAGGTCGGGAGTACCGAACACTGAAGCTTTCTTT. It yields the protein CASRSGVPNTEAFF.

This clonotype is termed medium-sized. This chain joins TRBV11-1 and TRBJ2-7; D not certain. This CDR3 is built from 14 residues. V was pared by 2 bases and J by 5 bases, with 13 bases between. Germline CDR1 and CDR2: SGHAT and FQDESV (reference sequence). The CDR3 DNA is TGTGCCAGCAGCTTAATTGGCGTAGGAGACGAGCAGTACTTC. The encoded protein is CASSLIGVGDEQYF.

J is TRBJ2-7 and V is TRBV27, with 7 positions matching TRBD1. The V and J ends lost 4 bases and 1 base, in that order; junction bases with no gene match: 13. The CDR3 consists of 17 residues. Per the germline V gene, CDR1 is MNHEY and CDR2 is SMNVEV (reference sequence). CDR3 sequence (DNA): TGTGCCAGCAGTTATCTTGGAATGTCAGGGGGATCCTACGAGCAGTACTTC. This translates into CASSYLGMSGGSYEQYF.

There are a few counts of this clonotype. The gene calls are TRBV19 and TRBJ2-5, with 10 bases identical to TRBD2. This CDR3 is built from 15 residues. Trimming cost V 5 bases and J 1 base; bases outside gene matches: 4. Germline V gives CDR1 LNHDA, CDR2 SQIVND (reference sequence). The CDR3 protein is CASSPRTSGQETQYF. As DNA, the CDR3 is TGTGCCAGTAGTCCACGGACTAGCGGCCAAGAGACCCAGTACTTC.

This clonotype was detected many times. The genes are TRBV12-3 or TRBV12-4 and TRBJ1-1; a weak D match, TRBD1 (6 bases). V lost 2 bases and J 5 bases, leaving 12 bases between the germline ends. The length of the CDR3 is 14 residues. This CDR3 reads CASSLPGARTEAFF. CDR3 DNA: TGTGCCAGCAGTTTACCGGGGGCGCGAACTGAAGCTTTCTTT.